Listed below are T cell receptor beta chains from one sample, sequenced in a study of Graves' ophthalmopathy and Graves' hyperthyroidism. TCRdb analysed the multiplex PCR reads with MiXCR anew, one entry per CDR3 protein. The profile shows approximately 500,000 distinct CDR3 sequences, under 15% of them singletons. The sequenced material came from blood. The receptors were gathered from a woman younger than 45 with Graves' ophthalmopathy. Each CDR3 is given with its conserved first and last residue. The order of the fields is clone size, V gene, D gene, J gene, CDR3 protein, CDR3 DNA. The D gene is left open where the match is weak. For some rows the clone size is stated as once, few or many, or as a class when expanded; others skip it.

>.|TRBV19|.|TRBJ2-5
CASTPALGWETQYF
TGTGCCAGCACTCCTGCCCTGGGGTGGGAGACCCAGTACTTC
>many|TRBV19|.|TRBJ2-7
CASSIGDVDYEQYF
TGTGCCAGTAGTATTGGGGACGTAGACTACGAGCAGTACTTC
>many|TRBV7-9|.|TRBJ2-5
CASSLWGEETQYF
TGTGCCAGCAGTTTGTGGGGAGAAGAGACCCAGTACTTC
>many|TRBV12-3/TRBV12-4|.|TRBJ1-6
CASSPGRLDNSPLHF
TGTGCCAGCAGTCCCGGACGCCTAGATAATTCACCCCTCCACTTT
>many|TRBV5-8|.|TRBJ1-1
CASSLVGHNTEAFF
TGTGCCAGCAGCTTGGTGGGCCACAACACTGAAGCTTTCTTT
>many|TRBV4-1|TRBD1|TRBJ1-6
CASSQVASGTGALNSPLHF
TGCGCCAGCAGCCAAGTTGCGTCCGGGACAGGGGCTCTTAATTCACCCCTCCACTTT
>.|TRBV3-1|.|TRBJ2-5
CASSLRKPGETQYF
TGTGCCAGCAGCCTTCGTAAGCCCGGAGAGACCCAGTACTTC
>.|TRBV5-1|.|TRBJ2-5
CASSFRDGETQYF
TGCGCCAGCAGCTTCCGGGACGGGGAGACCCAGTACTTC
>few|TRBV6-2/TRBV6-3|TRBD1|TRBJ2-4
CASSYEGPQGALAKNIQYF
TGTGCCAGCAGTTACGAGGGACCACAGGGGGCCTTAGCCAAAAACATTCAGTACTTC
>many|TRBV6-1|.|TRBJ1-1
CASSERTEYTEAFF
TGTGCCAGCAGTGAAAGGACAGAGTACACTGAAGCTTTCTTT
>.|TRBV6-2/TRBV6-3|TRBD1|TRBJ1-2
CASSPQRTGITYYGYTF
TGTGCCAGCAGCCCCCAGCGGACAGGGATCACCTACTATGGCTACACCTTC
>.|TRBV29-1|.|TRBJ1-2
CSVPSDGGGYGYTF
TGTAGCGTCCCTAGCGATGGGGGAGGTTATGGCTACACCTTC
>many|TRBV12-3/TRBV12-4|.|TRBJ1-1
CASGFEGNTEAFF
TGTGCCAGCGGTTTTGAAGGGAACACTGAAGCTTTCTTT
>many|TRBV6-5|.|TRBJ2-7
CASSYSFPIYEQYF
TGTGCCAGCAGTTACTCGTTTCCCATCTACGAGCAGTACTTC
>many|TRBV12-3/TRBV12-4|.|TRBJ1-1
CASTQGRNTEAFF
TGTGCCAGCACCCAGGGACGAAACACTGAAGCTTTCTTT
>many|TRBV11-1|TRBD2|TRBJ2-2
CASSFGLAEATGELFF
TGTGCCAGCAGCTTCGGGCTAGCGGAGGCCACCGGGGAGCTGTTTTTT
>many|TRBV12-3/TRBV12-4|.|TRBJ1-1
CASSWGMGTEAFF
TGTGCCAGCAGTTGGGGCATGGGCACTGAAGCTTTCTTT
>few|TRBV28|.|TRBJ1-6
CASSLDLIDSPLHF
TGTGCCAGCAGTTTGGACCTGATCGATTCACCCCTCCACTTT
>many|TRBV28|.|TRBJ1-1
CASSLRAGDTEAFF
TGTGCCAGCAGTTTACGGGCAGGGGACACTGAAGCTTTCTTT
>many|TRBV15|TRBD2|TRBJ2-7
CATSRDTGGYEQYF
TGTGCCACCAGCAGAGATACGGGGGGGTACGAGCAGTACTTC
>many|TRBV28|TRBD1|TRBJ1-1
CASSGQDTEAFF
TGTGCCAGCAGTGGACAGGACACTGAAGCTTTCTTT
>many|TRBV27|.|TRBJ2-4
CASMIRPGLVSSAKNIQYF
TGTGCCAGCATGATTCGCCCGGGGCTAGTATCCTCAGCCAAAAACATTCAGTACTTC
>many|TRBV12-3/TRBV12-4|.|TRBJ2-7
CASSRAPGNSYEQYF
TGTGCCAGCAGCCGAGCGCCGGGGAATAGCTACGAGCAGTACTTC
>few|TRBV4-1|TRBD1|TRBJ1-6
CASSPTGGRDSPLHF
TGCGCCAGCAGCCCGACAGGGGGAAGGGATTCACCCCTCCACTTT
>once|TRBV6-1|.|TRBJ1-5
CASIRGISNQPQHF
TGTGCCAGCATCCGGGGGATCAGCAATCAGCCTCAGCATTTT
>few|TRBV18|.|TRBJ2-2
CASSRLAEANTGELFF
TGTGCCAGCTCACGTTTAGCGGAGGCGAACACCGGGGAGCTGTTTTTT
>many|TRBV28|.|TRBJ1-3
CASSGQLSSGNTIYF
TGTGCCAGCAGTGGACAGTTATCCTCTGGAAACACCATATATTTT
>.|TRBV28|.|TRBJ2-7
CASRMAGGAYEQYF
TGTGCCAGCAGGATGGCAGGAGGGGCCTACGAGCAGTACTTC
>.|TRBV6-1|.|TRBJ2-2
CASSPGTPHPGELFF
TGTGCCAGCAGCCCGGGGACTCCCCACCCCGGGGAGCTGTTTTTT
>few|TRBV7-8|.|TRBJ1-1
CASSLKGGSTEAFF
TGTGCCAGCAGCTTAAAGGGTGGGAGCACTGAAGCTTTCTTT
>many|TRBV10-3|.|TRBJ1-1
CAIRTRDGKNTEAFF
TGTGCCATCAGGACCCGGGACGGGAAGAACACTGAAGCTTTCTTT
>once|TRBV6-1|.|TRBJ1-1
CASNPDVGPAFF
TGTGCCAGCAACCCCGACGTAGGGCCGGCTTTCTTT
>many|TRBV28|.|TRBJ1-1
CASSYVRTFKTEAFF
TGTGCCAGCAGTTACGTCCGGACCTTTAAGACTGAAGCTTTCTTT
>many|TRBV6-5|.|TRBJ1-3
CASSYSPYSGNTIYF
TGTGCCAGCAGTTACTCTCCCTACTCTGGAAACACCATATATTTT
>many|TRBV7-6|.|TRBJ2-5
CASSPGGLQETQYF
TGTGCCAGCAGCCCCGGGGGGCTCCAAGAGACCCAGTACTTC
>many|TRBV28|.|TRBJ1-5
CASSFPNRVQPQHF
TGTGCCAGCAGTTTTCCTAACAGGGTTCAGCCCCAGCATTTT
>many|TRBV4-1|TRBD1|TRBJ1-2
CASNPTGGLRGYTF
TGCGCCAGCAATCCAACAGGGGGTCTTAGGGGCTACACCTTC
>many|TRBV30|TRBD1|TRBJ2-2
CAWSIPGTGITGELFF
TGTGCCTGGAGTATACCAGGGACAGGGATCACCGGGGAGCTGTTTTTT
>few|TRBV19|.|TRBJ2-1
CASSVGPSYNEQFF
TGTGCCAGTAGCGTGGGGCCATCCTACAATGAGCAGTTCTTC
>many|TRBV7-3|TRBD2|TRBJ2-7
CASSPSGGLLREQYF
TGTGCCAGCAGCCCTAGCGGGGGCCTCCTCCGCGAGCAGTACTTC
>.|TRBV6-1|.|TRBJ1-1
CASRSVGRLNTEAFF
TGTGCCAGCAGGAGTGTTGGCAGACTGAACACTGAAGCTTTCTTT
>many|TRBV2|.|TRBJ1-1
CASRRRGHRGDTEAFF
TGTGCCAGCAGAAGACGAGGGCACCGGGGGGACACTGAAGCTTTCTTT
>.|TRBV29-1|.|TRBJ1-1
CSVVLGGRNTEAFF
TGCAGCGTCGTCCTTGGGGGAAGGAACACTGAAGCTTTCTTT
>many|TRBV7-2|TRBD1|TRBJ1-5
CASSPGQGMSQPQHF
TGTGCCAGCAGCCCCGGACAGGGGATGAGTCAGCCCCAGCATTTT
>many|TRBV27|.|TRBJ2-2
CASSALATPPGELFF
TGTGCCAGCAGTGCCCTAGCGACGCCCCCCGGGGAGCTGTTTTTT
>many|TRBV28|.|TRBJ2-7
CASSLGGGVYYEQYF
TGTGCCAGCAGTTTAGGGGGCGGGGTTTACTACGAGCAGTACTTC
>.|TRBV5-1|.|TRBJ1-1
CASSLVPSTEAFF
TGCGCCAGCAGCTTAGTCCCAAGCACTGAAGCTTTCTTT
>few|TRBV7-1|.|TRBJ1-5
CASSRQQPSRDYSNQPQHF
TGTGCCAGCAGCCGCCAACAACCGAGCCGGGACTATAGCAATCAGCCCCAGCATTTT
>many|TRBV7-8|.|TRBJ2-7
CASSLEARTYEQYF
TGTGCCAGCAGCTTGGAGGCCAGGACCTACGAGCAGTACTTC
>.|TRBV19|.|TRBJ2-5
CASSPGPVRKETQYF
TGTGCCAGCAGCCCAGGCCCGGTGCGCAAAGAGACCCAGTACTTC
>many|TRBV28|TRBD2|TRBJ2-7
CASHGREGPGEQYF
TGTGCCTCACACGGCCGGGAGGGCCCAGGCGAGCAGTACTTC